This T cell receptor beta chain derives from a study of graft-versus-host responses after intestinal transplantation. With respect to this clone: The antigen is undetermined.

Study-level findings and limits: There were GvH clones found in recipient marrow, and some of them appeared first in ileum or blood.

Per the germline V gene, CDR1 is MNHEY and CDR2 is SVGAGI. The CDR3 consists of 15 residues. V was pared by 5 bases and J by 1 base, with 12 bases between. The assay was immunoSEQ multiplex PCR, and TCRdb's table has in-frame clones only and misses some. The sample consists of around 95,000 clones, less than 90% of them appearing once. The sequence was collected from a human donor who was the organ donor for an intestinal transplant. This chain connects TRBV6-5 to TRBJ1-3; D is unresolved. Sequenced material: unstimulated CD4+ T cells sorted from spleen or lymph node cells, taken before transplant. Here the CDR3 reads CASSPKGVSGNTIYF. The CDR3 coding sequence is TGTGCCAGCAGTCCTAAGGGAGTTTCTGGAAACACCATATATTTT.